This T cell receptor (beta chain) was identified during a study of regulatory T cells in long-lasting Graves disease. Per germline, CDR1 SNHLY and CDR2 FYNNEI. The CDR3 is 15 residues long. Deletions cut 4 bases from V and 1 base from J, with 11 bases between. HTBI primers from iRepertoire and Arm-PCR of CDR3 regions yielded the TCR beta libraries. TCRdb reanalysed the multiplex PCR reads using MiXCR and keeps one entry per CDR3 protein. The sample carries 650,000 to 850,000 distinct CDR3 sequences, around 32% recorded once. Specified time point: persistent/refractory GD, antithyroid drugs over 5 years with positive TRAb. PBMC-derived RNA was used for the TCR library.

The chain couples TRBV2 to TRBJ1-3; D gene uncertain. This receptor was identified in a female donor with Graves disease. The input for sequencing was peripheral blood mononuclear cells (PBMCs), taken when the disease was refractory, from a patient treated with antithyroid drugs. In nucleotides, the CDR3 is TGTGCCAGCAGTGTCCAAGTTCAATCTGGAAACACCATATATTTT. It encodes CASSVQVQSGNTIYF. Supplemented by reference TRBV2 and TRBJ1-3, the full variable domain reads EPEVTQTPSHQVTQMGQEVILRCVPISNHLYFYWYRQILGQKVEFLVSFYNNEISEKSEIFDDQFSVERPDGSNFTLKIRSTKLEDSAMYFCASSVQVQSGNTIYFGEGSWLTVV.